A selection of T cell receptor beta chains follows, all from one sample in a study of cytomegalovirus exposure and HLA in healthy donors. Using immunoSEQ multiplex PCR, the repertoire was profiled, and TCRdb retains in-frame clones only, with some absent. The sample holds a few hundred thousand clones, about 90% seen once. The specimen was PBMCs. These receptors all stem from a man aged 18 to 30 in good health and CMV-seropositive. CDR3s include the opening cysteine and the closing phenylalanine or tryptophan. A D gene is named only where the DNA matches it firmly. For some rows the clone size is stated as once, few or many, or as a class when expanded; others skip it.

clone size	V gene	J gene	D gene	CDR3 protein	CDR3 DNA
NA	TRBV5-1	TRBJ2-1	TRBD1	CASSADRGSDEQFF	TGCGCCAGCAGCGCCGACAGGGGTAGCGATGAGCAGTTCTTC
few	TRBV5-4	TRBJ2-5	NA	CASSLAAGRFQETQYF	TGTGCCAGCAGCTTGGCCGCAGGGAGATTCCAAGAGACCCAGTACTTC
NA	TRBV2	TRBJ2-5	NA	CASSESSREDTETQYF	TGTGCCAGCAGTGAGTCTTCCAGGGAGGACACAGAGACCCAGTACTTC
NA	TRBV2	TRBJ1-5	NA	CASNQQGIGQPQHF	TGTGCCAGCAATCAACAGGGTATTGGGCAGCCCCAGCATTTT
NA	TRBV9	TRBJ2-7	TRBD2	CASSPSGGSSYEQYF	TGTGCCAGCAGCCCGAGCGGGGGCAGCTCCTACGAGCAGTACTTC
NA	TRBV28	TRBJ2-1	TRBD2	CASSSGTSHNEQFF	TGTGCCAGCAGTTCCGGGACTAGTCACAATGAGCAGTTCTTC
NA	TRBV2	TRBJ2-2	NA	CASSVIETGELFF	TGTGCCAGCAGTGTCATTGAGACCGGGGAGCTGTTTTTT
NA	TRBV4-2	TRBJ2-2	NA	CASSQRSGVTTGELFF	TGTGCCAGCAGCCAACGCTCGGGTGTAACCACCGGGGAGCTGTTTTTT
NA	TRBV5-6	TRBJ2-1	TRBD2	CASSSAGGHNEQFF	TGTGCCAGCAGCTCAGCGGGAGGGCACAATGAGCAGTTCTTC
NA	TRBV2	TRBJ2-7	NA	CASSEARWGSEQYF	TGTGCCAGCAGTGAAGCGCGATGGGGCAGTGAGCAGTACTTC
NA	TRBV9	TRBJ1-2	TRBD1	CASSAGGQAYYGYTF	TGTGCCAGCAGCGCGGGCGGACAGGCCTACTATGGCTACACCTTC
NA	TRBV4-1	TRBJ2-1	NA	CASSPRLSSYNEQFF	TGCGCCAGCAGCCCCCGCCTTAGCTCCTACAATGAGCAGTTCTTC
NA	TRBV6-5	TRBJ2-5	NA	CASSYSTRTSLVTQYF	TGTGCCAGCAGTTACTCGACTCGCACTAGCCTTGTGACCCAGTACTTC
NA	TRBV5-1	TRBJ2-7	NA	CASSLSAESGKYEQYF	TGCGCCAGCAGCTTGTCAGCGGAGAGCGGAAAATACGAGCAGTACTTC
NA	TRBV29-1	TRBJ1-1	TRBD1	CSVATGTGNTEAFF	TGCAGCGTCGCCACCGGGACAGGGAACACTGAAGCTTTCTTT
NA	TRBV19	TRBJ2-1	TRBD2	CASSHRALAGDNEQFF	TGTGCCAGTAGTCATAGGGCACTAGCGGGAGACAATGAGCAGTTCTTC
once	TRBV6-1	TRBJ2-2	NA	CASRAGLRGSGELFF	TGTGCCAGCAGGGCGGGACTCAGGGGGAGCGGGGAGCTGTTTTTT
NA	TRBV19	TRBJ2-7	NA	CASSIELSSYEQYF	TGTGCCAGTAGTATCGAACTCAGCTCCTACGAGCAGTACTTC
NA	TRBV4-2	TRBJ2-7	TRBD2	CASSQVPSGSNLGQYF	TGTGCCAGCAGCCAAGTCCCTAGCGGCTCAAATCTAGGGCAGTACTTC
NA	TRBV6-5	TRBJ2-2	NA	CASSRANTGELFF	TGTGCCAGCAGCAGGGCGAACACCGGGGAGCTGTTTTTT
NA	TRBV5-1	TRBJ2-1	TRBD2	CASSPRTSGRNYNEQFF	TGCGCCAGCAGCCCCCGGACTAGCGGGAGGAACTACAATGAGCAGTTCTTC
NA	TRBV28	TRBJ2-1	TRBD1	CASSFAGTASSYNEQFF	TGTGCCAGCAGTTTTGCCGGGACAGCCTCATCCTACAATGAGCAGTTCTTC
once	TRBV30	TRBJ1-4	NA	CAWSEDPNEKLFF	TGTGCCTGGAGCGAGGACCCAAATGAAAAACTGTTTTTT
few	TRBV7-2	TRBJ2-1	NA	CASSIIVSSSYNEQFF	TGTGCCAGCAGCATCATAGTGAGTAGCTCCTACAATGAGCAGTTCTTC
NA	TRBV6-5	TRBJ2-7	TRBD1	CASSYSGGTGGYEQYF	TGTGCCAGCAGTTACTCGGGCGGGACAGGGGGCTACGAGCAGTACTTC